Below are 30 T cell receptor beta chains sequenced from a single sample in a study of a mutant IDH1 vaccine in newly diagnosed glioma. Sequenced by immunoSEQ multiplex PCR; TCRdb stores in-frame clones only, minus some. The data contain about 67,000 clones, around four fifths of them seen just once; the ten biggest clones take up over 4%. Time point noted: baseline, week 1 (first vaccination visit). Treatment noted: pre-vaccination baseline after standard-of-care therapy. Sequenced material: peripheral blood mononuclear cells (PBMCs), taken from a glioma patient treated with radiotherapy, temozolomide or both. These TCRs come from a woman between 18 and 30 years old with glioma. Some clones in this sample may be carry-over from other donors' samples.

The J gene is TRBJ2-3, the V gene TRBV6-1; D is perhaps TRBD2 (5 bases). The germline gives CDR1 MNHNS, CDR2 SASEGT. The germline V and J ends were trimmed by 4 bases and 6 bases, with 11 bases remaining between them. The CDR3 length is 13 residues. In nucleotides, the CDR3 is TGTGCCAGCAGTGGGAGGAAGGAGGATACGCAGTATTTT. Its protein is CASSGRKEDTQYF.

The CDR3 DNA sequence: TGTGCCAGCAGCCCAAACGGCGTCGGGGGCGAGCAGTACTTC. Its protein product is CASSPNGVGGEQYF. The rearrangement uses TRBV6-5 and TRBJ2-7; the D gene is possibly TRBD2 (6 bases). The CDR3 covers 14 residues. Trimming removed 6 bases at V and 6 bases at J, with 18 bases between. Germline loops: CDR1 MNHEY, CDR2 SVGAGI.

This chain uses TRBV6-5 with TRBJ2-5; D is unclear. Trimming shortened V by 2 bases and J by 5 bases, and 3 bases separated the two germline ends. Germline V gene lookup returns CDR1 MNHEY and CDR2 SVGAGI. The CDR3 contains 11 residues. The CDR3 protein is CASSYGETQYF. The CDR3 DNA is TGTGCCAGCAGTTACGGGGAGACCCAGTACTTC.

The rearrangement joins TRBV5-1 to TRBJ1-1; no reliable D call. Trimming stripped 0 bases from V and 2 bases from J, with 11 bases between. Per germline, CDR1 SGHRS and CDR2 YFSETQ. This CDR3 comprises 15 residues. CDR3 in amino acids: CASSLAGSLNTEAFF. As DNA, the CDR3 is TGCGCCAGCAGCTTGGCCGGGAGCTTAAACACTGAAGCTTTCTTT.

The V call is TRBV7-9, the J call TRBJ1-2; TRBD1 is a possible D gene (5 bases). CDR1 is SEHNR and CDR2 is FQNEAQ in the germline V gene (reference sequence). Trimming cost V 2 bases and J 6 bases, with 16 bases left between them. The CDR3 spans 15 residues. CDR3 loop: CASSLFQGSGDGYTF. The CDR3 bases are TGTGCCAGCAGCTTATTCCAGGGTAGCGGAGATGGCTACACCTTC.

The gene calls are TRBV5-8 and TRBJ2-7; 7 bases fit TRBD2. From germline, CDR1 is SGHTS and CDR2 YDEGEE. CDR3 length: 15 amino acids. V lost 4 bases, J lost 0 bases, and 7 bases stayed unmatched. For the CDR3, the DNA is TGTGCCAGCAGCGGGCCGTGGGGGGGCTCCTACGAGCAGTACTTC. Its protein product is CASSGPWGGSYEQYF.

CDR3 sequence reads: CASSLELVGVGQYF. DNA of the CDR3: TGTGCCAGCAGCTTAGAACTAGTTGGCGTGGGCCAGTACTTC. This chain connects TRBV7-2 to TRBJ2-5, with D perhaps matching TRBD2 (5 bases). V was pared by 1 base and J by 10 bases, with 16 bases between. Germline CDR1 SGHTA, CDR2 FQGNSA. The CDR3 contains 14 residues.

This clone has just a few counts. J is TRBJ1-1 and V is TRBV19; D is ambiguous. With 7 bases removed from V and 3 bases from J, the gap between germline ends came to 12 bases. This CDR3 is built from 13 residues. CDR1 LNHDA and CDR2 SQIVND come from the germline V gene (reference sequence). The DNA for the CDR3 is TGTGCCAGTATCGGCCGCCGCGACACTGAAGCTTTCTTT. Its translation is CASIGRRDTEAFF.

In this sample, this clone is medium-sized (0.01 to 0.1%). The chain combines TRBV21-1 with TRBJ1-1; TRBD1, the table's D call, was not compared with the DNA. TRBV21-1 is termed a pseudogene. The CDR3 runs 15 residues. The CDR3 DNA reads TGTGCCAGCAGAAGGACAGAATCAATGAACACTGAAGCTTTCTTT. Amino acid sequence: CASRRTESMNTEAFF.

This clone was recorded only once. This chain uses TRBV25-1 with TRBJ2-7, with D perhaps matching TRBD2 (6 bases). This CDR3 comprises 12 residues. Trimming pared 6 bases from V and 7 bases from J, leaving 13 bases between. CDR1 and CDR2 (germline): MGHDK, SYGVNS. The DNA for the CDR3 is TGTGCCAGCAGAGCGGGTTTGGGTGAGCAGTACTTC. Translating it yields CASRAGLGEQYF.

V usage is TRBV6-6 and J usage is TRBJ1-5, with no clear D. The CDR3 has 16 residues. The V gene's germline CDR1 is MNHNY and CDR2 SVGAGI (reference sequence). V lost 3 bases, J lost 2 bases, and 14 bases lay in between. This CDR3 is CASSYWEGLGNQPQHF. In DNA form, the CDR3 reads TGTGCCAGCAGTTATTGGGAGGGATTGGGCAATCAGCCCCAGCATTTT.

In nucleotides, the CDR3 is TGTGCCAGCAGTTATTCCCAGGGGACGGTGGGTGGCTACACCTTC. Translating it yields CASSYSQGTVGGYTF. The chain recombines TRBV6-6 with TRBJ1-2; D perhaps matches TRBD1 (6 bases). The germline V and J ends were trimmed by 3 bases and 7 bases, with 18 bases remaining between them. The germline gives CDR1 MNHNY, CDR2 SVGAGI (reference sequence). The CDR3 is 15 residues long.

The chain joins TRBV5-6 to TRBJ2-7; tentatively, D is TRBD2 (6 bases). The ends were cut back, 0 bases at V and 5 bases at J, with 15 bases in the middle. This CDR3 has 15 residues. From germline, CDR1 is SGHDT and CDR2 YYEEEE. The CDR3: CASSLAGAPSNEQYF. The DNA of the CDR3 is TGTGCCAGCAGCTTGGCGGGAGCGCCTAGCAACGAGCAGTACTTC.

The chain combines TRBV30 with TRBJ2-2; D is uncertain. CDR1 and CDR2 from the germline V gene are GTSNPN and SVGIG (reference sequence). The V and J ends lost 3 bases and 7 bases respectively, with 6 bases between them. This CDR3 has 11 amino acids. Here the CDR3 DNA reads TGTGCCTGGAGCCCCAGCGGGGAGCTGTTTTTT. It specifies CAWSPSGELFF.

The V and J genes are TRBV18 and TRBJ2-7, with D hard to call. The V gene lost 5 bases and the J gene lost 1 base, with 9 bases spanning the gap. CDR1 is KGHSH and CDR2 is LQKENI in the germline V gene. The CDR3 has 13 residues. The CDR3 nucleotides are TGTGCCAGCTCAACGACTGATTCCTACGAGCAGTACTTC. This encodes CASSTTDSYEQYF.

This chain connects TRBV19 to TRBJ1-2; 7 bases are shared with TRBD1. Germline CDR1 LNHDA, CDR2 SQIVND (reference sequence). V shed 5 bases and J 5 bases; nucleotides not matched to a gene: 2. There are 12 residues in the CDR3. DNA of the CDR3: TGTGCCAGTAGTGCGGGACAGTATGGCTACACCTTC. Translated, it gives CASSAGQYGYTF. Looking up the rest from reference TRBV19 and TRBJ1-2 gives the full variable domain: DGGITQSPKYLFRKEGQNVTLSCEQNLNHDAMYWYRQDPGQGLRLIYYSQIVNDFQKGDIAEGYSVSREKKESFPLTVTSAQKNPTAFYLCASSAGQYGYTFGSGTRLTVV.

This clone has more than one count but fewer than ten. The rearrangement uses TRBV19 and TRBJ1-5; TRBD1 might be the D (5 bases). The germline V gene has CDR1 LNHDA and CDR2 SQIVND (reference sequence). The CDR3 runs to 12 residues. Deletions cut 3 bases from V and 10 bases from J, with 10 bases between. The CDR3 is CASSIHQGPQHF. The CDR3 coding sequence is TGTGCCAGTAGTATTCACCAGGGCCCCCAGCATTTT. The whole variable domain, remainder taken from reference TRBV19 and TRBJ1-5, is DGGITQSPKYLFRKEGQNVTLSCEQNLNHDAMYWYRQDPGQGLRLIYYSQIVNDFQKGDIAEGYSVSREKKESFPLTVTSAQKNPTAFYLCASSIHQGPQHFGDGTRLSIL.

The chain is built from TRBV10-3 and TRBJ2-5; 13 bases map to TRBD2. V was pared by 0 bases and J by 7 bases, with 14 bases of the junction left unmatched. The V gene's germline CDR1 is ENHRY and CDR2 SYGVKD. This CDR3 region has 19 residues. Written as DNA, the CDR3 is TGTGCCATCAGTGAGTCGAACCCCCGGACTAGCGGGGGCCTTGGGACCCAGTACTTC. This codes for CAISESNPRTSGGLGTQYF.

The chain employs TRBV11-2 and TRBJ1-1; TRBD1 agrees at 7 bases. The CDR3 is 16 residues long. With 1 base clipped from V and 1 base from J, the junction kept 6 bases outside the gene matches. Germline V lookup: CDR1 SGHAT, CDR2 FQNNGV. The CDR3 is CASSLVPGQRNTEAFF. For the CDR3, the DNA is TGTGCCAGCAGCTTAGTACCGGGACAGAGGAACACTGAAGCTTTCTTT.

The CDR3 reads CAISEPGTNYGYTF. As DNA, the CDR3 is TGTGCCATCAGTGAGCCCGGGACCAACTATGGCTACACCTTC. This chain links TRBV10-3 with TRBJ1-2; maybe TRBD1 (5 bases). This CDR3 has 14 residues. In germline, CDR1 is ENHRY, CDR2 SYGVKD. The V gene lost 2 bases and the J gene lost 2 bases, with 9 bases spanning the gap.

The chain uses TRBV4-3 and TRBJ2-7; 9 bases are shared with TRBD1. V lost 0 bases, J lost 2 bases, and 2 bases stayed unmatched. The CDR3 contains 15 residues. CDR1 and CDR2 (germline): LGHNA, YSLEER. This CDR3 is CASSQEQGAPYEQYF. The CDR3 DNA is TGCGCCAGCAGCCAAGAACAGGGGGCTCCCTACGAGCAGTACTTC.

The chain joins TRBV18 to TRBJ1-1; the D gene is possibly TRBD1 (5 bases). V was trimmed by 6 bases and J by 0 bases, leaving 17 bases between them. The germline V gene has CDR1 KGHSH and CDR2 LQKENI. The CDR3 totals 16 residues. The CDR3 nucleotides are TGTGCCAGCTCCCCAGGCCTGGGACGTATGAACACTGAAGCTTTCTTT. This gives the protein CASSPGLGRMNTEAFF.

The V and J genes are TRBV2 and TRBJ1-1; D is undetermined. The V end was cut by 6 bases, the J end by 0 bases, with 11 bases between. Germline V lookup: CDR1 SNHLY, CDR2 FYNNEI. The CDR3 extends over 14 amino acids. This CDR3 reads CASRSDTLNTEAFF. CDR3 DNA: TGTGCCAGCAGATCAGACACCTTGAACACTGAAGCTTTCTTT.

This clone was counted between two and nine times. V usage is TRBV7-3 and J usage is TRBJ1-1; the match to TRBD1 covers 7 bases. In germline, CDR1 is SGHTA, CDR2 FQGTGA. Trimming took 5 bases from V and 6 from J; bases not matched to a gene: 9. This CDR3 spans 14 amino acids. Here the CDR3 reads CASSQQGRMAEAFF. In DNA, the CDR3 is TGTGCCAGCAGCCAACAGGGGAGAATGGCTGAAGCTTTCTTT.

The J gene is TRBJ1-1, the V gene TRBV6-5; D is uncertain. V was cut by 0 bases and J by 4 bases, with 3 bases left in between. The germline V gene has CDR1 MNHEY and CDR2 SVGAGI. CDR3 length equals 12 residues. DNA for the CDR3: TGTGCCAGCAGTTACTCTTCCACTGAAGCTTTCTTT. Protein product: CASSYSSTEAFF.

The chain combines TRBV5-1 with TRBJ2-1; possible D gene TRBD1, 5 bases. Trimming took off 3 bases at V and 6 bases at J, with 10 bases between the two ends. Germline values: CDR1 SGHRS, CDR2 YFSETQ. The CDR3 runs to 13 residues. The CDR3 bases are TGCGCCAGCAGCTATACAGGTTCCAATGAGCAGTTCTTC. Protein sequence: CASSYTGSNEQFF.

This clone occurred a few times. This chain connects TRBV6-6 to TRBJ1-4; 7 bases match TRBD1. CDR1 and CDR2 (germline): MNHNY, SVGAGI (reference sequence). The CDR3 has 15 residues. Trimming took 10 bases from V and 5 from J; bases not matched to a gene: 13. CDR3 residues: CATRQGPTGNEKLFF. CDR3 coding DNA: TGTGCCACCAGACAGGGCCCAACTGGCAATGAAAAACTGTTTTTT.

This rearrangement joins TRBV25-1 to TRBJ1-1; D is possibly TRBD1 (5 bases). Trimming pared 3 bases from V and 4 bases from J, leaving 15 bases between. CDR3 length: 15 residues. CDR1 is MGHDK and CDR2 is SYGVNS in the germline V gene. CDR3: CASSDRDSWGTEAFF. The CDR3 region has the DNA TGTGCCAGCAGTGACAGGGATTCCTGGGGCACTGAAGCTTTCTTT.

This chain connects TRBV7-2 to TRBJ1-1; TRBD1 agrees at 7 bases. The length of the CDR3 is 14 residues. After removal of 5 bases from V and 4 bases from J, the junction contained 7 bases not matched to a gene. The germline CDR1 and CDR2 sequences are SGHTA and FQGNSA. CDR3 in DNA: TGTGCCAGCAGCACCCGGACAGGAGGCACTGAAGCTTTCTTT. Translated, it gives CASSTRTGGTEAFF.

This clone was seen a handful of times. This chain uses TRBV2 with TRBJ2-7, with a tentative D call TRBD2 (5 bases). The CDR3 consists of 14 residues. Trimming pared 6 bases from V and 0 bases from J, leaving 12 bases between. Germline V gene data show CDR1 as SNHLY and CDR2 as FYNNEI. The CDR3 coding sequence is TGTGCCAGCAGCTACAGCGGATACTCCTACGAGCAGTACTTC. This encodes CASSYSGYSYEQYF.